A selection of T cell receptor beta chains follows, all from one sample in a study of cytomegalovirus exposure and HLA in healthy donors. Sequencing used immunoSEQ multiplex PCR; TCRdb keeps in-frame clones, though not all of them. The sample records about 160,000 clones, around nine tenths being singletons. The sequenced sample was PBMCs. These receptors all stem from a woman aged 18-29 years in good health and CMV-seropositive. CDR3s include the opening cysteine and the closing phenylalanine or tryptophan. The order of the fields is J gene, clone size, V gene, D gene, CDR3 length, CDR3 DNA, CDR3 protein. The D gene is left open where the match is weak. Clone size, where shown, is once, few, many, or a class for clones that have expanded.

>TRBJ2-7|.|TRBV6-6|TRBD2|14
TGTGCCAGCAGTCTTAGCGGGAGGGGTTACGAGCAGTACTTC
CASSLSGRGYEQYF
>TRBJ1-4|.|TRBV30|.|13
TGTGCCTGGAGTCTCCGACTTAATGAAAAACTGTTTTTT
CAWSLRLNEKLFF
>TRBJ1-1|.|TRBV5-6|.|11
TGTGCCAGCAGCTTAGGAGGTGGCGCTTTCTTT
CASSLGGGAFF
>TRBJ2-2|.|TRBV11-2|.|13
TGTGCCAGCAGCTCCGGGTACACCGGGGAGCTGTTTTTT
CASSSGYTGELFF
>TRBJ2-1|.|TRBV19|TRBD2|16
TGTGCCAGTAGTATGGGCTCCGGCGGGAGGGGCAATGAGCAGTTCTTC
CASSMGSGGRGNEQFF
>TRBJ2-3|.|TRBV7-3|.|14
TGTGCCAGCAGCTTAGACTCAGGGATGGATACGCAGTATTTT
CASSLDSGMDTQYF
>TRBJ2-1|.|TRBV28|.|17
TGTGCCAGCAGTTTATTACGCGTGGCGGGGATAGGCAATGAGCAGTTCTTC
CASSLLRVAGIGNEQFF
>TRBJ2-7|.|TRBV19|TRBD2|15
TGTGCCAGTAGTATAGGAAGCGGGAGCTCCTACGAGCAGTACTTC
CASSIGSGSSYEQYF
>TRBJ2-3|.|TRBV7-7|.|14
TGTGCTAGCAGCTTAGGGGGACTTGAAGATACGCAGTATTTT
CASSLGGLEDTQYF
>TRBJ2-7|once|TRBV6-1|TRBD1|16
TGTGCCAGCAGTGAACGGACAGGGGAACCTTCCTACGAGCAGTACTTC
CASSERTGEPSYEQYF
>TRBJ2-3|.|TRBV6-5|.|12
TGTGCCAGCAGTTACCCTCCAGATACGCAGTATTTT
CASSYPPDTQYF
>TRBJ1-3|.|TRBV15|.|17
TGTGCCACCAGCAGAGATGGGAGGGGACTCTCTGGAAACACCATATATTTT
CATSRDGRGLSGNTIYF
>TRBJ1-5|.|TRBV6-4|.|17
TGTGCCAGCAGGGGGTCGAGCGGGGGGTTTTGCAATCAGCCCCAGCATTTT
CASRGSSGGFCNQPQHF
>TRBJ2-7|once|TRBV7-5|.|21
TGTGCCAGAAGCCCCCGGCCTATACCGGGACAGTTCCCTCTTCTAGCCTACGAGCAGTACTTC
CARSPRPIPGQFPLLAYEQYF
>TRBJ2-7|.|TRBV11-1|TRBD1|16
TGTGCCAGCAGCCCTGCCGGGACAGGGGGCTTCCACGAGCAGTACTTC
CASSPAGTGGFHEQYF
>TRBJ2-7|.|TRBV25-1|.|12
TGTGCCAGCTCATGGAGAAGACTCGAGCAGTACTTC
CASSWRRLEQYF
>TRBJ1-2|.|TRBV7-9|TRBD1|15
TGTGCCAGCAGCTTGGCGGGACAGGGGGACTATGGCTACACCTTC
CASSLAGQGDYGYTF
>TRBJ2-5|once|TRBV30|TRBD2|16
TGTGCCTGGAGTGGTGGGACTAGCGGGAGTCGAGAGACCCAGTACTTC
CAWSGGTSGSRETQYF
>TRBJ2-1|.|TRBV27|.|17
TGTGCCAGCAGTCCTACCCGGTGGGACGCAGCGGGCGATGAGCAGTTCTTC
CASSPTRWDAAGDEQFF
>TRBJ2-1|once|TRBV5-4|.|15
TGTGCCAGCAGCACTGGACTAAGGGCCTACAATGAGCAGTTCTTC
CASSTGLRAYNEQFF
>TRBJ1-1|.|TRBV10-2|.|14
TGCGCCAGCAGTGAGTCGGGGCAGATGTTAAAAGCTTTCTTT
CASSESGQMLKAFF
>TRBJ1-1|.|TRBV7-9|.|14
TGTGCCAGCAGCTTAGGGCAGATGAACACTGAAGCTTTCTTT
CASSLGQMNTEAFF
>TRBJ2-7|.|TRBV28|.|16
TGTGCCAGCAGTTTGGGTCCCCACGACAGTACCTACGAGCAGTACTTC
CASSLGPHDSTYEQYF
>TRBJ2-7|.|TRBV28|.|15
TGTGCCAGCAGTTTAATGGGAGAGAAGTCCTACGAGCAGTACTTC
CASSLMGEKSYEQYF
>TRBJ1-2|few|TRBV25-1|TRBD1|15
TGTGCCAGCAGTGATGAGGGACAGACCAACTATGGCTACACCTTC
CASSDEGQTNYGYTF
>TRBJ2-2|many|TRBV7-3|TRBD2|15
TGTGCCAGCAGCTTAGGACTAGCGGGCACCGGGGAGCTGTTTTTT
CASSLGLAGTGELFF
>TRBJ2-3|.|TRBV12-5|TRBD2|13
TGTGCTAGCGGACTAGCGGGAACAGATACGCAGTATTTT
CASGLAGTDTQYF
>TRBJ1-3|.|TRBV5-1|.|16
TGCGCCAGCAGCTTAAAGGGGCCGGACTCTGGAAACACCATATATTTT
CASSLKGPDSGNTIYF
>TRBJ2-1|.|TRBV28|TRBD2|14
TGTGCCAGCAGGGTGGGAGGGCCCAGCAATGAGCAGTTCTTC
CASRVGGPSNEQFF